The 30 T cell receptor beta chains presented below share a single source sample, sequenced in a study of vaccination effects on CD4 cells after COVID-19. TCRdb's copy holds only in-frame clones and misses some; the assay was immunoSEQ multiplex PCR. Of about 27,000 clones listed, 80% to 90% are singletons. CD4+ T cells specific for antigen were expanded with viral peptide pools by the ViraFEST assay before sequencing. Investigators separated out CD4+ T cells once approximately 10 days of culture had passed. Each participant was given two doses of one vaccine (BNT162b2 or mRNA-1273). These receptors are not linked to any known antigen. Specimen: CD4+ T cells from PBMCs cultured with HCoV-NL63 spike peptides, collected after COVID-19 vaccination. The origin of the receptors is a human donor who received a COVID-19 vaccine. Some clones in this sample may be carry-over from other donors' samples.

Remarks on this clone: The same CDR3 also results from other DNA sequences found in this sample. This chain connects TRBV9 to TRBJ1-4, with a tentative D call TRBD1 (5 bases). Germline V gives CDR1 SGDLS, CDR2 YYNGEE. The CDR3 sequence is 15 residues long. V was pared by 3 bases and J by 0 bases, with 9 bases between. This chain's CDR3 is CASSEGPATNEKLFF. The CDR3 DNA reads as TGTGCCAGCAGCGAGGGGCCCGCAACTAATGAAAAACTGTTTTTT.

The chain joins TRBV3-1 (or the pseudogene TRBV3-2) to TRBJ2-4; 8 positions agree with TRBD2. The CDR3 length is 19 residues. Germline lookup yields CDR1 LGHDT and CDR2 YNNKEL (reference sequence). Trimming at V came to 2 bases and at J to 4 bases, leaving 16 bases not matched to a gene. The CDR3 sequence: CASSQHPGGLAGKKNIQYF. CDR3 bases: TGTGCCAGCAGCCAACATCCGGGGGGGTTAGCGGGGAAGAAAAACATTCAGTACTTC.

This clone was found once. The rearrangement uses TRBV6-6 and TRBJ1-2, with 10 bases lining up with TRBD1. The CDR3 has 15 residues. J was trimmed by 2 bases and V by 4 bases; bases with no gene match: 4. The V gene's germline CDR1 is MNHNY and CDR2 SVGAGI (reference sequence). The CDR3 loop is CASSSPDRGNYGYTF. In nucleotides, the CDR3 is TGTGCCAGCAGTTCCCCGGACAGGGGGAACTATGGCTACACCTTC.

As DNA, the CDR3 is TGTGCCAGCAAATACGGGGGGCAAGGCTACACCTTC. This codes for CASKYGGQGYTF. The J gene is TRBJ1-2, the V gene TRBV6-5; the D gene is possibly TRBD1 (6 bases). CDR3 length: 12 residues. Germline V gene sequence: CDR1 MNHEY, CDR2 SVGAGI. V lost 7 bases and J 8 bases, leaving 14 bases between the germline ends.

The chain employs TRBV9 and TRBJ1-6; TRBD1 is a possible D gene (5 bases). Germline V CDR1 and CDR2: SGDLS, YYNGEE. The CDR3 is made up of 15 amino acids. The V end was cut by 0 bases, the J end by 6 bases, with 10 bases between. The DNA of the CDR3 is TGTGCCAGCAGCGTAGGGGCAGGGCCTAATTCACCCCTCCACTTT. Protein sequence: CASSVGAGPNSPLHF.

This chain uses TRBV25-1 with TRBJ2-4, with 10 bases matching TRBD1. After removal of 3 bases from V and 1 base from J, the junction contained 3 bases not matched to a gene. Germline loops: CDR1 MGHDK, CDR2 SYGVNS. The CDR3 is 16 amino acids. Written as DNA, the CDR3 is TGTGCCAGCAGTGATTGGGGACAGGGGGCCAAAAACATTCAGTACTTC. This encodes CASSDWGQGAKNIQYF.

This clone was seen a handful of times. The chain couples TRBV9 to TRBJ2-1, with D perhaps given as TRBD1 or TRBD2 (5 bases each). V was trimmed by 0 bases and J by 2 bases, leaving 12 bases between them. Germline CDR1 and CDR2: SGDLS and YYNGEE. The CDR3 is 16 amino acids. CDR3 in DNA: TGTGCCAGCAGCGTAGGGGGGAGTAGGCCCTACAATGAGCAGTTCTTC. Translated: CASSVGGSRPYNEQFF.

The sample holds one count of this clone. This chain uses TRBV18 with TRBJ1-2; possible D gene TRBD1, 5 bases. CDR1 KGHSH and CDR2 LQKENI come from the germline V gene. This CDR3 is built from 14 residues. Between the trimmed V and J ends, which lost 2 bases and 4 bases, there was a span of 11 bases. The CDR3 bases are TGTGCCAGCTCACCAGAGGGGACGGCCTATGGCTACACCTTC. It encodes CASSPEGTAYGYTF.

The chain couples TRBV29-1 to TRBJ1-2, with D maybe TRBD1 (5 bases). CDR3 length: 15 amino acids. V dropped 6 bases and J dropped 1 base, with 18 bases sitting between them. Germline V gene sequence: CDR1 SQVTM, CDR2 ANQGSEA. The DNA of the CDR3 is TGCAGCGTCCAAGATAGGGGAAGAAGTAACTATGGCTACACCTTC. Translation: CSVQDRGRSNYGYTF.

As DNA, the CDR3 is TGTGCCAGCCGTACGAGGAGCTCCTACGAGCAGTACGTC. Its protein is CASRTRSSYEQYV. The rearrangement uses TRBV2 and TRBJ2-7, with D uncertain. Per the germline V gene, CDR1 is SNHLY and CDR2 is FYNNEI. V lost 8 bases and J lost 0, with 11 bases in between. The CDR3 runs to 13 residues.

This clone has more than one count but fewer than ten. The chain links TRBV5-8 to TRBJ1-6, with D perhaps TRBD1 (6 bases). CDR1 is SGHTS, CDR2 YDEGEE, per germline. With 2 bases removed from V and 7 bases from J, the gap between germline ends came to 13 bases. The CDR3 spans 15 residues. In DNA, the CDR3 is TGTGCCAGCAGCTTTGAGGGACACCGAAATTCACCCCTCCACTTT. Translating gives CASSFEGHRNSPLHF.

The chain has TRBV27 and TRBJ2-3, with TRBD2 matching over 13 bases. CDR3 length equals 17 residues. Germline V gene data show CDR1 as MNHEY and CDR2 as SMNVEV (reference sequence). The junction had 6 bases not matched to a gene; V was cut back by 2 bases and J by 4 bases. The CDR3 reads CASSLPRTSGGPDTQYF. In DNA form, the CDR3 reads TGTGCCAGCAGTTTACCTCGGACTAGCGGGGGCCCAGATACGCAGTATTTT.

The CDR3 sequence: CASSFSAGARQPQHF. DNA of the CDR3: TGTGCCAGCAGTTTTTCTGCAGGGGCTCGTCAGCCCCAGCATTTT. The chain couples TRBV27 to TRBJ1-5; possible D gene TRBD1, 6 bases. There are 15 residues in the CDR3. Trimming cost V 3 bases and J 6 bases, with 15 bases left between them. Germline loops: CDR1 MNHEY, CDR2 SMNVEV (reference sequence).

The chain couples TRBV2 to TRBJ2-7; D gene uncertain. Germline CDR1 and CDR2: SNHLY and FYNNEI. The V end was cut by 2 bases, the J end by 3 bases, with 11 bases between. There are 14 residues in the CDR3. The CDR3 here is CASSEFLENYEQYV. CDR3 in DNA: TGTGCCAGCAGTGAATTCCTGGAGAACTACGAGCAGTACGTC.

This sequence joins TRBV30 and TRBJ1-1; 7 bases map to TRBD1. CDR3 size: 13 residues. Germline V gives CDR1 GTSNPN, CDR2 SVGIG (reference sequence). Trimming took 7 bases from V and 7 from J; bases not matched to a gene: 12. The DNA for the CDR3 is TGTGCCTACCAACGACAGGGAGGGGGTGAAGCTTTCTTT. Its translation: CAYQRQGGGEAFF.

This clone appeared a single time. The chain uses TRBV24-1 and TRBJ2-2, with D maybe TRBD1 (6 bases). CDR3 length: 14 amino acids. Germline CDR1 and CDR2: KGHDR and SFDVKD. Trimming cost V 4 bases and J 4 bases, with 9 bases left between them. The CDR3 is CATSDRGITGELFF. In DNA, the CDR3 is TGTGCCACCAGTGACAGGGGAATCACCGGGGAGCTGTTTTTT.

A single count supports this clone. This chain links TRBV11-2 with TRBJ2-1; 9 nucleotides agree with TRBD1. The length of the CDR3 is 14 residues. Trimming took 6 bases from V and 7 from J; bases not matched to a gene: 7. The germline CDR1 and CDR2 sequences are SGHAT and FQNNGV. CDR3 region: CASRGTGRGNEQFF. The CDR3 coding sequence is TGTGCCAGCAGAGGGACAGGGAGGGGTAATGAGCAGTTCTTC.

Here the CDR3 DNA reads TGTGCCAGCAGCAAAGTTCACAATGAGCAGTTCTTC. The encoded protein is CASSKVHNEQFF. The chain is built from TRBV21-1 and TRBJ2-1. TRBV21-1 is an annotated pseudogene. The length of the CDR3 is 12 residues.

The rearrangement joins TRBV5-1 to TRBJ2-3, with D perhaps assigned TRBD1 or TRBD2 (6 bases each). Per germline, CDR1 SGHRS and CDR2 YFSETQ. This CDR3 contains 15 residues. Trimming removed 3 bases from V and 0 bases from J, with 11 bases in between. CDR3 region: CASSSSGASTDTQYF. The CDR3 DNA reads TGCGCCAGCAGCTCGTCGGGGGCTAGCACAGATACGCAGTATTTT.

The chain combines TRBV2 with TRBJ2-5, with 7 bases lining up with TRBD2. The length of the CDR3 is 12 residues. Germline trimming cut 6 bases from V and 5 bases from J; bases unmatched to any gene: 3. Germline CDR1 reads SNHLY; CDR2 reads FYNNEI. The CDR3 region is CASRGEGETQYF. The CDR3 bases are TGTGCCAGCAGAGGGGAGGGGGAGACCCAGTACTTC. Combining the CDR3 with reference TRBV2 and TRBJ2-5 gives the whole variable domain EPEVTQTPSHQVTQMGQEVILRCVPISNHLYFYWYRQILGQKVEFLVSFYNNEISEKSEIFDDQFSVERPDGSNFTLKIRSTKLEDSAMYFCASRGEGETQYFGPGTRLLVL.

This clone was seen more than once but under ten times. This sequence joins TRBV5-4 and TRBJ1-2; 9 nucleotides match TRBD1. With 0 bases clipped from V and 8 bases from J, the junction kept 5 bases outside the gene matches. The germline CDR1 and CDR2 sequences are SGHNT and YYREEE (reference sequence). This CDR3 is built from 14 residues. CDR3: CASSLGGTGGGYTF. CDR3 nucleotide sequence: TGTGCCAGCAGCTTGGGGGGAACAGGGGGCGGCTACACCTTC.

This rearrangement joins TRBV27 to TRBJ2-5; the match to TRBD1 covers 11 bases. Germline trimming cut 6 bases from V and 0 bases from J; bases unmatched to any gene: 6. Germline assignment: CDR1 MNHEY and CDR2 SMNVEV (reference sequence). CDR3 length: 16 amino acids. Here the CDR3 DNA reads TGTGCCAGCAGCCCCCGGGGACAGGGGGACCAAGAGACCCAGTACTTC. It specifies CASSPRGQGDQETQYF.

The chain couples TRBV7-9 to TRBJ2-1, with D hard to call. Germline V gene sequence: CDR1 SEHNR, CDR2 FQNEAQ (reference sequence). V was shortened by 8 bases and J by 0 bases, with 11 bases between the two germline ends. The CDR3 is 14 residues long. The CDR3 DNA is TGTGCCAGCCGAAGCCAGAGCTCCTACAATGAGCAGTTCTTC. Its protein product is CASRSQSSYNEQFF.

This CDR3 reads CASSWDYSYNEQFF. As DNA, the CDR3 is TGTGCCAGCAGTTGGGACTACTCCTACAATGAGCAGTTCTTC. The chain joins TRBV28 to TRBJ2-1; TRBD2 agrees at 7 bases. The CDR3 is 14 residues long. The trim removed 4 bases at V and 0 bases at J, leaving 0 bases unmatched. Germline CDR1 is MDHEN and CDR2 is SYDVKM. The whole variable domain, filled in from reference TRBV28 and TRBJ2-1, reads DVKVTQSSRYLVKRTGEKVFLECVQDMDHENMFWYRQDPGLGLRLIYFSYDVKMKEKGDIPEGYSVSREKKERFSLILESASTNQTSMYLCASSWDYSYNEQFFGPGTRLTVL.

V and J are TRBV14 and TRBJ1-2; 7 nucleotides agree with TRBD1. Trimming cost V 3 bases and J 8 bases; bases outside gene matches: 9. Germline lookup yields CDR1 SGHDN and CDR2 FVKESK. The CDR3 is made up of 14 amino acids. CDR3 in amino acids: CASSHYGTAEGYTF. The CDR3 DNA reads as TGTGCCAGCAGCCACTACGGGACAGCTGAAGGCTACACCTTC.

The gene calls are TRBV21-1 and TRBJ2-3; the table's D gene call, TRBD1, was not cross checked with the DNA. TRBV21-1 is given as a pseudogene. CDR3 length equals 18 residues. CDR3 nucleotides: TGTGCCAGCAGCTCCCGACTGACGACAGGGGTTGGCACAGATACGCAGTATTTT. Its translation is CASSSRLTTGVGTDTQYF.

The V gene is TRBV14, the J gene TRBJ2-1, with 7 bases that match TRBD1. Trimming removed 4 bases from V and 0 bases from J; junction bases left unmatched: 3. CDR3 length equals 15 residues. Per the germline V gene, CDR1 is SGHDN and CDR2 is FVKESK. The CDR3 region is CASSRGTVSYNEQFF. In DNA form, the CDR3 reads TGTGCCAGCAGCCGAGGGACAGTCTCCTACAATGAGCAGTTCTTC.

This rearrangement joins TRBV18 to TRBJ2-2; D call uncertain. V gave up 0 bases and J gave up 0 bases, with 5 bases separating them. The CDR3 length is 15 residues. Germline assignment: CDR1 KGHSH and CDR2 LQKENI. CDR3 in amino acids: CASSPPGSNTGELFF. The DNA for the CDR3 is TGTGCCAGCTCACCACCGGGTTCGAACACCGGGGAGCTGTTTTTT. The full variable domain, completed using reference TRBV18 and TRBJ2-2, is NAGVMQNPRHLVRRRGQEARLRCSPMKGHSHVYWYRQLPEEGLKFMVYLQKENIIDESGMPKERFSAEFPKEGPSILRIQQVVRGDSAAYFCASSPPGSNTGELFFGEGSRLTVL.

CDR3 loop: CASSFTGGRNTEAFF. CDR3 coding DNA: TGTGCCAGCAGCTTCACAGGGGGCCGAAACACTGAAGCTTTCTTT. The J gene is TRBJ1-1, the V gene TRBV5-5, with 9 bases that match TRBD1. The germline gives CDR1 SGHKS, CDR2 YYEKEE (reference sequence). The ends lost 2 bases at V and 2 bases at J; junction bases unmatched: 4. The CDR3 has 15 residues.

This clone was counted only a few times. The rearrangement links TRBV24-1 to TRBJ1-5, with unresolved D. Germline CDR1 KGHDR, CDR2 SFDVKD. This CDR3 region has 14 residues. V was cut by 4 bases and J by 6 bases, with 12 bases left in between. The CDR3 region is CATSEGQYGQPQHF. The CDR3 DNA sequence: TGTGCCACCAGTGAAGGGCAGTACGGTCAGCCCCAGCATTTT.